This T cell receptor (beta chain) was sequenced for a study of blood T cells in healthy people across ages. The use of a sample-barcoded 5' primer and a J-beta primer mix characterized a second PCR of about 7 to 12 cycles. The template-switch adaptor was a 5' adaptor with 12 random nucleotides. It tagged each cDNA molecule. A single record per CDR3 protein comes from TCRdb applying MiXCR to the 5' RACE reads. Among around 710,000 distinct CDR3 sequences listed, roughly 41% were seen once. Germline V gives CDR1 SGHTA, CDR2 FQGTGA. The CDR3 spans 15 residues. The V gene end was trimmed by 5 bases and the J gene end by 3 bases; junction bases not matched to a gene: 3.

Sequenced material: blood. The TCR originated in a woman in her sixties or seventies in good health. The chain is built from TRBV7-3 and TRBJ2-1; 11 bases are shared with TRBD2. The CDR3 DNA follows: TGTGCCAGCAGCCTTAGCGGGGGGGACTACAATGAGCAGTTCTTC. Residues: CASSLSGGDYNEQFF.